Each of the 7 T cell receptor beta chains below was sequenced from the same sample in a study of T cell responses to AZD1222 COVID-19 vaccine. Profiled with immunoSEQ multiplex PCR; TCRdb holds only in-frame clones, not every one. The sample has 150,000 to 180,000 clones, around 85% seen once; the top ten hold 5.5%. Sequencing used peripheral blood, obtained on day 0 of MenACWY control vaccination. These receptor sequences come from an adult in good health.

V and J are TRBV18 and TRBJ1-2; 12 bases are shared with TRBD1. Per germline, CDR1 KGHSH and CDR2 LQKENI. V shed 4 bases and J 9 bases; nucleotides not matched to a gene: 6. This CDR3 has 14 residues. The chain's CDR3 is CASSLGTGGESYTF. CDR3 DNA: TGTGCCAGCTCACTAGGGACAGGGGGCGAGAGCTACACCTTC.

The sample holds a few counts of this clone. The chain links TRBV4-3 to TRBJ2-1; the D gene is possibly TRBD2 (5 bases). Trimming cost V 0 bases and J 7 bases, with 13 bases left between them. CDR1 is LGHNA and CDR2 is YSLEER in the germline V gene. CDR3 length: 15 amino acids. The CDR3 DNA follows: TGCGCCAGCAGCCAAGAAGCGGTAGCGAATAATGAGCAGTTCTTC. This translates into CASSQEAVANNEQFF.

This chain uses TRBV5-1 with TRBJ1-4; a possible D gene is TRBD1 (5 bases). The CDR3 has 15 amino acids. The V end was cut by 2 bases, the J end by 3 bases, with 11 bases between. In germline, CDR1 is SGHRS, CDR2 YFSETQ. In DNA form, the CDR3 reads TGCGCCAGCAGCTTTTCGGGGGGACCTAATGAAAAACTGTTTTTT. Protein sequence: CASSFSGGPNEKLFF.

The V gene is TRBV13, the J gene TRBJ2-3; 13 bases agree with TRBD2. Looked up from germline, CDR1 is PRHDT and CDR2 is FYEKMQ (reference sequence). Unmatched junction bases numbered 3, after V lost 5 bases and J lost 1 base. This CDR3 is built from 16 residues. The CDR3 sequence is CASSLGLAGGTDTQYF. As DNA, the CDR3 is TGTGCCAGCAGCCTTGGACTAGCGGGGGGCACAGATACGCAGTATTTT. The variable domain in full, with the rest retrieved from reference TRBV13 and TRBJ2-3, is AAGVIQSPRHLIKEKRETATLKCYPIPRHDTVYWYQQGPGQDPQFLISFYEKMQSDKGSIPDRFSAQQFSDYHSELNMSSLELGDSALYFCASSLGLAGGTDTQYFGPGTRLTVL.

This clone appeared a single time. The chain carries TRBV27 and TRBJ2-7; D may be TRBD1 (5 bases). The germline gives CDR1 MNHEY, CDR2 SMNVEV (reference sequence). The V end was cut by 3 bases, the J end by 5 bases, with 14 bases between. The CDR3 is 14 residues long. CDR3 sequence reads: CASSFVQGQHEQYF. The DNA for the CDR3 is TGTGCCAGCAGTTTTGTTCAGGGTCAGCACGAGCAGTACTTC.

The CDR3, as DNA: TGTGCCAGCAGCCGACAACGTTTCTATGGCTACACCTTC. Amino acids: CASSRQRFYGYTF. The chain carries TRBV6-5 and TRBJ1-2; D not resolved. The CDR3 loop spans 13 amino acids. The germline V gene encodes CDR1 MNHEY and CDR2 SVGAGI. Trimming took off 6 bases at V and 4 bases at J, with 12 bases between the two ends.

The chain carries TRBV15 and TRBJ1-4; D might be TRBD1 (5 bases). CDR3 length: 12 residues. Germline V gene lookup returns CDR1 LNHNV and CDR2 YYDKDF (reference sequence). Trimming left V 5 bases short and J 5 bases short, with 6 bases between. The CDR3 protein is CATSGGNEKLFF. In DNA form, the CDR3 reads TGTGCCACCAGCGGGGGGAATGAAAAACTGTTTTTT.